The clone carrying this T cell receptor (beta chain) was picked up a small number of times. This CDR3 has 12 residues. Trimming shortened V by 5 bases and J by 13 bases, and 14 bases separated the two germline ends. CDR1 MDHEN and CDR2 SYDVKM come from the germline V gene. The sample originates from a study of regulatory T cells in long-lasting Graves disease. Time point indicated: newly diagnosed GD, antithyroid drugs for less than 3 months. Extracted RNA from PBMCs served as the source of the TCR library. Library construction for TCR beta used iRepertoire HTBI primers and Arm-PCR of CDR3 regions. TCRdb re-called the multiplex PCR reads with MiXCR, one entry per CDR3 protein. The sample records 400,000 to 550,000 distinct CDR3 sequences, around 15% being singletons. This same sample was also part of a study on T cells in Graves' hyperthyroidism and ophthalmopathy. This second study notes: The HTBI primer set served for first-round RT-PCR of the TCR CDR3.

The rearrangement uses TRBV28 and TRBJ2-2; D gene ambiguous. Source: peripheral blood mononuclear cells (PBMCs), taken at new diagnosis, from a patient treated with antithyroid drugs. The sequence came from a woman between 18 and 30 years old with Graves disease. CDR3 in DNA: TGTGCCAGCAGTAACACCCTCCCAGGGCTGTTTTTT. Protein: CASSNTLPGLFF.